This T cell receptor beta chain was captured in a study of T cell responses to AZD1222 COVID-19 vaccine. Study-wide results and limits: There were mostly white British donors and more females than males, and clonal diversity was possibly underestimated. Close to half of spike-specific TCRs reportedly recognize unmutated variant regions.

Details on this clone: What it binds is unknown.

The V end was cut by 0 bases, the J end by 0 bases, with 9 bases between. This CDR3 has 16 amino acids. Clones were sequenced by immunoSEQ multiplex PCR, and TCRdb holds only the in-frame ones, with some missing. The repertoire includes 45,000 to 55,000 clones, roughly 80% of them detected once, and roughly a tenth sits in the top ten. The rearrangement uses TRBV23-1 and TRBJ2-1; D not certain. TRBV23-1 is an open reading frame, and its role is uncertain. The sequence was collected from an adult in good health. The sample here was peripheral blood, taken on day 0 of AZD1222 vaccination. The CDR3, as DNA: TGCGCCAGCAGTCAATCGGGCAGAAGCTCCTACAATGAGCAGTTCTTC. It translates to CASSQSGRSSYNEQFF.